Following are 27 T cell receptor beta chains from one sample sequenced in a study of blood T cell repertoires in COVID-19. Here immunoSEQ multiplex PCR was the method, and the copy in TCRdb shows in-frame clones only, minus some. This table has about 120,000 clones, about four fifths appearing once. The source material was peripheral blood. The receptors stem from a human donor in a cohort sampled during active COVID-19.

The rearrangement links TRBV7-3 to TRBJ1-1; 7 bases agree with TRBD1. The ends lost 5 bases at V and 0 bases at J; junction bases unmatched: 6. The CDR3 extends over 15 amino acids. Looked up from germline, CDR1 is SGHTA and CDR2 is FQGTGA. This CDR3 is CASSPPGTVNTEAFF. As DNA, the CDR3 is TGTGCCAGCAGCCCTCCAGGGACAGTGAACACTGAAGCTTTCTTT.

This chain uses TRBV9 with TRBJ1-5; D perhaps matches TRBD1 (6 bases). This CDR3 contains 14 residues. With 4 bases removed from V and 7 bases from J, the gap between germline ends came to 15 bases. From germline, CDR1 is SGDLS and CDR2 YYNGEE. The CDR3 bases are TGTGCCAGCAGCCTAGGGGGGGGCGGCCAGCCCCAGCATTTT. Protein product: CASSLGGGGQPQHF.

This clone was picked up a small number of times. The rearrangement joins TRBV6-6 to TRBJ2-7; tentative D call: TRBD1 (6 bases). The germline CDR1 and CDR2 sequences are MNHNY and SVGAGI (reference sequence). The CDR3 has 15 amino acids. V was cut by 2 bases and J by 5 bases, with 16 bases left in between. Here the CDR3 reads CASSYVQGRYHEQYF. The CDR3 coding sequence is TGTGCCAGCAGTTACGTCCAGGGGCGATACCACGAGCAGTACTTC.

V gene TRBV7-9 combines with J gene TRBJ1-1; the match to TRBD1 covers 8 bases. Germline CDR1 reads SEHNR; CDR2 reads FQNEAQ (reference sequence). V dropped 5 bases and J dropped 1; count of bases not matched to a gene: 3. This CDR3 has 14 amino acids. CDR3 sequence: CASSPGQENTEAFF. In DNA, the CDR3 is TGTGCCAGCAGCCCGGGACAGGAGAACACTGAAGCTTTCTTT.

The chain has TRBV7-9 and TRBJ2-7; D call uncertain. Trimming took off 1 base at V and 2 bases at J, with 9 bases between the two ends. This CDR3 contains 14 residues. Germline V gene data show CDR1 as SEHNR and CDR2 as FQNEAQ (reference sequence). The CDR3, as DNA: TGTGCCAGCAGCTTAGAAGGTCGGGCCTACGAGCAGTACTTC. Amino acids: CASSLEGRAYEQYF. The full variable domain, with the rest looked up from reference TRBV7-9 and TRBJ2-7, is DTGVSQNPRHKITKRGQNVTFRCDPISEHNRLYWYRQTLGQGPEFLTYFQNEAQLEKSRLLSDRFSAERPKGSFSTLEIQRTEQGDSAMYLCASSLEGRAYEQYFGPGTRLTVT.

The chain is built from TRBV7-2 and TRBJ1-5; tentatively, D is TRBD1 (6 bases). CDR1 is SGHTA and CDR2 is FQGNSA in the germline V gene. V was trimmed by 5 bases and J by 4 bases, leaving 9 bases between them. The CDR3 runs 13 residues. The CDR3 DNA reads as TGTGCCAGCAGCCCGCAGGGGAATCAGCCCCAGCATTTT. Its protein is CASSPQGNQPQHF.

The rearrangement uses TRBV11-1 and TRBJ2-3; 15 bases map to TRBD2. Germline CDR1 reads SGHAT; CDR2 reads FQDESV (reference sequence). V trimming: 5 bases; J trimming: 4 bases; junction bases outside the gene matches: 4. This CDR3 has 16 amino acids. The CDR3 spells CASSPRTSGGADTQYF. For the CDR3, the DNA is TGTGCCAGCAGCCCGAGGACTAGCGGGGGGGCAGATACGCAGTATTTT. Complete variable domain (other parts from reference TRBV11-1 and TRBJ2-3): EAEVAQSPRYKITEKSQAVAFWCDPISGHATLYWYRQILGQGPELLVQFQDESVVDDSQLPKDRFSAERLKGVDSTLKIQPAELGDSAMYLCASSPRTSGGADTQYFGPGTRLTVL.

In DNA, the CDR3 is TGTGCCAGCAGCCGACTAGTTGATACGCAGTATTTT. Amino acid sequence: CASSRLVDTQYF. This rearrangement joins TRBV6-6 to TRBJ2-3, with a weak D call TRBD2 (6 bases). This CDR3 comprises 12 residues. V lost 6 bases to trimming and J lost 6 bases, with 10 bases between them. Germline V gene data show CDR1 as MNHNY and CDR2 as SVGAGI (reference sequence).

V gene TRBV6-5 combines with J gene TRBJ2-5; D possibly corresponds to TRBD2 (5 bases). This CDR3 has 16 residues. V was trimmed by 1 base and J by 1 base, leaving 13 bases between them. Germline lookup yields CDR1 MNHEY and CDR2 SVGAGI. CDR3 nucleotide sequence: TGTGCCAGCAGTTACTTTAGCGACTTCGTCCAAGAGACCCAGTACTTC. Protein sequence: CASSYFSDFVQETQYF.

The V and J genes are TRBV5-1 and TRBJ2-7; 8 bases are shared with TRBD2. The germline V gene has CDR1 SGHRS and CDR2 YFSETQ. V gave up 0 bases and J gave up 3 bases; unmatched junction bases: 5. This CDR3 is 15 amino acids long. This chain's CDR3 is CASSLGTSSNYEQYF. CDR3 in DNA: TGCGCCAGCAGCTTGGGGACTAGCAGCAACTACGAGCAGTACTTC. The full variable domain, in which reference TRBV5-1 and TRBJ2-7 provide the parts outside the CDR3, is KAGVTQTPRYLIKTRGQQVTLSCSPISGHRSVSWYQQTPGQGLQFLFEYFSETQRNKGNFPGRFSGRQFSNSRSEMNVSTLELGDSALYLCASSLGTSSNYEQYFGPGTRLTVT.

The rearrangement links TRBV19 to TRBJ2-3, with a possible D match to TRBD2 (6 bases). CDR3 size: 15 residues. V lost 5 bases to trimming and J lost 1 base, with 13 bases between them. Germline values: CDR1 LNHDA, CDR2 SQIVND (reference sequence). CDR3 in DNA: TGTGCCAGTAGTCCGAGGGGAGGAGGCACAGATACGCAGTATTTT. This translates into CASSPRGGGTDTQYF.

The genes are TRBV6-6 and TRBJ2-4; no clear D. Germline CDR1 is MNHNY and CDR2 is SVGAGI (reference sequence). Trimming took off 7 bases at V and 0 bases at J, with 4 bases between the two ends. The CDR3 loop spans 12 amino acids. The CDR3 DNA reads TGTGCCAGCAATCTAGCCAAAAACATTCAGTACTTC. Residues: CASNLAKNIQYF.

CDR3 residues: CASIPQGNTEAFF. The CDR3 DNA reads TGTGCCAGCATCCCCCAGGGGAACACTGAAGCTTTCTTT. V and J are TRBV6-2 or TRBV6-3 and TRBJ1-1; a weak D match, TRBD1 (5 bases). Germline V gene sequence: CDR1 MNHEY, CDR2 SVGEGT. The length of the CDR3 is 13 residues. Trimming took off 7 bases at V and 1 base at J, with 10 bases between the two ends.

V usage is TRBV7-2 and J usage is TRBJ2-1, with 11 bases matching TRBD2. This CDR3 is 17 amino acids long. The V segment lost 7 bases and the J segment 5 bases; nucleotides outside the gene matches: 13. The germline V gene encodes CDR1 SGHTA and CDR2 FQGNSA. In DNA, the CDR3 is TGTGCCAGCACCCAGCGGCTAGCGGGGGGCCGTGACAATGAGCAGTTCTTC. Translating it yields CASTQRLAGGRDNEQFF.

J is TRBJ2-7 and V is TRBV27; 8 bases map to TRBD1. The germline V gene encodes CDR1 MNHEY and CDR2 SMNVEV (reference sequence). V dropped 7 bases and J dropped 6; count of bases not matched to a gene: 14. The CDR3 covers 15 residues. The CDR3 region has the DNA TGTGCCAGCACTTATTTCGGACAGGGAGGAGGCGAGCAGTACTTC. Protein: CASTYFGQGGGEQYF.

V and J are TRBV6-5 and TRBJ1-5, with D uncertain. The V gene lost 0 bases and the J gene lost 4 bases, with 10 bases spanning the gap. The length of the CDR3 is 15 residues. Germline CDR1 is MNHEY and CDR2 is SVGAGI. The CDR3 region is CASSYSSAGNQPQHF. DNA for the CDR3: TGTGCCAGCAGTTACTCGTCGGCAGGTAATCAGCCCCAGCATTTT.

The gene calls are TRBV28 and TRBJ2-3; a weak D match, TRBD1 (5 bases). The V gene's germline CDR1 is MDHEN and CDR2 SYDVKM. The CDR3 contains 12 residues. Trimming took off 6 bases at V and 4 bases at J, with 8 bases between the two ends. CDR3 DNA sequence: TGTGCCAGCAGCGCAGGGCCAGATACGCAGTATTTT. This encodes CASSAGPDTQYF.

This chain links TRBV6-2 or TRBV6-3 with TRBJ2-7; possibly TRBD1 for D (5 bases). V lost 3 bases and J 2 bases, leaving 11 bases between the germline ends. The CDR3 consists of 14 residues. CDR1 and CDR2 (germline): MNHEY, SVGEGT. The CDR3 loop reads CASSYTGGTYEQYF. The CDR3 DNA follows: TGTGCCAGCAGTTATACAGGTGGAACCTACGAGCAGTACTTC.

The chain joins TRBV3-1 (or the pseudogene TRBV3-2) to TRBJ2-2; TRBD1 might be the D (5 bases). V was trimmed by 3 bases and J by 1 base, leaving 12 bases between them. Looked up from germline, CDR1 is LGHDT and CDR2 is YNNKEL (reference sequence). CDR3 length: 16 amino acids. In DNA form, the CDR3 reads TGTGCCAGCAGCCAGTACGACAGAGTGAACACCGGGGAGCTGTTTTTT. It is translated as CASSQYDRVNTGELFF.

This clone has a single count. The chain links TRBV18 to TRBJ1-5, with D possibly being TRBD1 (5 bases). The CDR3 spans 14 residues. Germline assignment: CDR1 KGHSH and CDR2 LQKENI. Deletions cut 0 bases from V and 7 bases from J, with 10 bases between. As DNA, the CDR3 is TGTGCCAGCTCACCACCAGGGGTGGGCCAGCCCCAGCATTTT. Translated: CASSPPGVGQPQHF. Full variable domain (remainder filled in from reference TRBV18 and TRBJ1-5): NAGVMQNPRHLVRRRGQEARLRCSPMKGHSHVYWYRQLPEEGLKFMVYLQKENIIDESGMPKERFSAEFPKEGPSILRIQQVVRGDSAAYFCASSPPGVGQPQHFGDGTRLSIL.

The chain joins TRBV5-1 to TRBJ2-7, with TRBD2 matching over 9 bases. The germline CDR1 and CDR2 sequences are SGHRS and YFSETQ. J was trimmed by 2 bases and V by 0 bases; bases with no gene match: 0. The CDR3 consists of 14 residues. CDR3 loop: CASSLVAGAYEQYF. The CDR3 nucleotides read TGCGCCAGCAGCTTGGTAGCGGGAGCCTACGAGCAGTACTTC.

The V gene is TRBV5-1, the J gene TRBJ2-1; a weak D match, TRBD1 (5 bases). V was pared by 0 bases and J by 3 bases, with 16 bases between. The CDR3 has 17 residues. Germline V CDR1 and CDR2: SGHRS, YFSETQ. The CDR3 region has the DNA TGCGCCAGCAGCTTGGAGCCAGGGTTCGTAATCTACAATGAGCAGTTCTTC. Residues: CASSLEPGFVIYNEQFF.

The V call is TRBV5-1, the J call TRBJ2-7, with D maybe TRBD1 (6 bases). The CDR3 contains 16 residues. Germline values: CDR1 SGHRS, CDR2 YFSETQ. V was cut by 5 bases and J by 3 bases, with 21 bases left in between. CDR3: CASRPTPGQRDYEQYF. The CDR3 DNA follows: TGCGCCAGCAGACCTACACCGGGACAACGAGACTACGAGCAGTACTTC. Complete variable domain (other parts from reference TRBV5-1 and TRBJ2-7): KAGVTQTPRYLIKTRGQQVTLSCSPISGHRSVSWYQQTPGQGLQFLFEYFSETQRNKGNFPGRFSGRQFSNSRSEMNVSTLELGDSALYLCASRPTPGQRDYEQYFGPGTRLTVT.

This chain connects TRBV24-1 to TRBJ2-3, with TRBD1 matching 9 bases. The trim removed 6 bases at V and 3 bases at J, leaving 6 bases unmatched. The germline V gene has CDR1 KGHDR and CDR2 SFDVKD. The CDR3 loop spans 15 amino acids. This CDR3 reads CATSFGQGRTDTQYF. The CDR3 DNA reads TGTGCCACCAGTTTCGGACAGGGGAGGACAGATACGCAGTATTTT.

To note about this clone: At one of its ends the junction is not consistent with the germline gene, which may arise from a read error. The chain uses TRBV4-3 and TRBJ2-7; 9 bases line up with TRBD1. The germline V gene encodes CDR1 LGHNA and CDR2 YSLEER. The CDR3 covers 15 residues. The DNA for the CDR3 is TGCGTCAGCAGCCAATCGGACAGGGGAGGCTACGAGCAGTACTTC. This sequence encodes CVSSQSDRGGYEQYF.

The gene calls are TRBV7-2 and TRBJ1-1, with 12 bases matching TRBD1. V shed 4 bases and J 1 base; nucleotides not matched to a gene: 10. CDR3 size: 18 residues. CDR1 SGHTA and CDR2 FQGNSA come from the germline V gene. The CDR3 nucleotides read TGTGCCAGCAGCTCCCCGGGACAGGGGGCGAATAGGAACACTGAAGCTTTCTTT. Encoded protein: CASSSPGQGANRNTEAFF.

The rearrangement joins TRBV12-5 to TRBJ2-2, with TRBD1 identical over 7 bases. This CDR3 region has 16 residues. CDR1 LGHNT and CDR2 FRNRAP come from the germline V gene. The junction had 5 bases not matched to a gene; V was cut back by 3 bases and J by 1 base. DNA for the CDR3: TGTGCTAGTGGTTTCTTCCGGGACAGGAACACCGGGGAGCTGTTTTTT. Its protein is CASGFFRDRNTGELFF.